This T cell receptor beta chain appears in the sequencing data of a study of patients and donors after allogeneic stem cell transplantation. This clonotype was detected ten times or more. V was clipped by 4 bases and J by 2 bases, with 15 bases between them. CDR3 length equals 16 residues. From germline, CDR1 is SNHLY and CDR2 FYNNEI. TCRdb fed the RT-PCR reads into MiXCR, producing one record per CDR3 protein. The table has tens of thousands of distinct CDR3 sequences, around 5% seen once. The specimen sequenced was blood, either unsorted or a sorted T cell fraction (not recorded which). This chain links TRBV2 with TRBJ2-1, with a tentative D call TRBD2 (7 bases). The sequence came from a human donor who was either an allogeneic HSCT recipient or a stem cell or donor lymphocyte infusion donor (not recorded which). It is not recorded whose cells these are; they may come from a transplant donor. The chain's CDR3 is CASSVAGAKPYNEQFF. The CDR3 DNA reads as TGTGCCAGCAGTGTTGCGGGGGCGAAGCCCTACAATGAGCAGTTCTTC.